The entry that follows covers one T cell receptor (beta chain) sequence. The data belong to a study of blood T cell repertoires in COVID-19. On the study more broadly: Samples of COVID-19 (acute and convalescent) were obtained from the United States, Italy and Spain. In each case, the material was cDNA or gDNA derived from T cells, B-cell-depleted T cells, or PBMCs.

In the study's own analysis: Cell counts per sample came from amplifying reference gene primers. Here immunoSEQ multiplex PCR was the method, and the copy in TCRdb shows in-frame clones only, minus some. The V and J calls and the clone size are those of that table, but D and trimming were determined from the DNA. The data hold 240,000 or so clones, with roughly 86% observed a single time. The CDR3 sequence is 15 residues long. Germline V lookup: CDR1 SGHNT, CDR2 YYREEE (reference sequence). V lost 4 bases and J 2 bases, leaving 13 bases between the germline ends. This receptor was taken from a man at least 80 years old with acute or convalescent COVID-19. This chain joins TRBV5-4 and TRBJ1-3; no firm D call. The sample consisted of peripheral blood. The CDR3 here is CASSTRQDAGNTIYF. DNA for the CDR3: TGTGCCAGCAGCACCAGACAAGACGCTGGAAACACCATATATTTT.